This T cell receptor (beta chain) is drawn from a study of T cell responses to AZD1222 COVID-19 vaccine. The data were produced by immunoSEQ multiplex PCR, yet TCRdb's version contains in-frame clones alone and is incomplete. This table has about 94,000 clones, more than 75% appearing once. Of note for this clone: Its specificity is not known.

Investigators merged groups given second doses at roughly 4 or roughly 12 weeks. In germline, CDR1 is MGHDK, CDR2 SYGVNS. J lost 3 bases, V lost 8 bases, and 8 bases had no gene match. There are 14 residues in the CDR3. Regarding the study as a whole: Donors were chiefly white British, with a greater number of females, and clonal diversity was perhaps underestimated. Seropositive AZD1222 recipients at baseline numbered only five or six.

This TCR was recovered from an adult who received the AZD1222 COVID-19 vaccine. Source: peripheral blood, taken 28 days after the second AZD1222 dose. The chain uses TRBV25-1 and TRBJ2-7, with TRBD2 identical over 9 bases. CDR3 loop: CASRSASGDYEQYF. The CDR3 DNA reads as TGTGCCAGCCGATCCGCTAGCGGGGACTACGAGCAGTACTTC.